The 18 T cell receptor beta chains given below trace back to one sample, sequenced in a study of T cells in Graves' hyperthyroidism and ophthalmopathy (dated 2019 in TCRdb). Preparation of the library involved multiplex PCR. Sequencing was performed on an Illumina HiSeq 2000. The TCR beta CDR3 regions were amplified from the RNA transcripts. The TCR CDR3 was subjected to a first round of RT-PCR using the HTBI primer set and the Qiagen OneStep RT-PCR kit. The public reads were reprocessed in TCRdb via fastp at Q25 and MiXCR, keeping in-frame beta chains. Every entry covers one CDR3 protein and lists the most common genes and DNA from its rows. The sample includes about 720,000 distinct CDR3 sequences, with over 15% observed a single time. In total, the top ten clones hold roughly 8% of the sample. The sequenced sample consisted of blood. The source of these receptors is a man between 18 and 29 years old with Graves' hyperthyroidism.

This clonotype was observed many times. This chain joins TRBV5-1 and TRBJ2-5; 7 bases are a match to TRBD2. V lost 4 bases to trimming and J lost 2 bases; unmatched junction nucleotides: 5. In germline, CDR1 is SGHRS, CDR2 YFSETQ. CDR3 size: 14 residues. CDR3 bases: TGCGCCAGCAGCATCGGGACTACACAAGAGACCCAGTACTTC. It encodes CASSIGTTQETQYF.

The chain recombines TRBV7-2 with TRBJ2-3; D may be TRBD2 (6 bases). This CDR3 is 12 amino acids long. V lost 5 bases, J lost 7 bases, and 10 bases lay in between. From germline, CDR1 is SGHTA and CDR2 FQGNSA. The DNA of the CDR3 is TGTGCCAGCAGCCGGGACTCGTATACGCAGTATTTT. Its translation is CASSRDSYTQYF.

This clonotype appeared a few times. The chain is built from TRBV12-5 and TRBJ2-3; 8 nucleotides match TRBD2. V was pared by 6 bases and J by 6 bases, with 8 bases of the junction left unmatched. CDR1 is LGHNT, CDR2 FRNRAP, per germline. The CDR3 is 14 amino acids. The CDR3 DNA follows: TGTGCTAGTGGCGATGGACTAGCCGGGGATACGCAGTATTTT. This codes for CASGDGLAGDTQYF.

This clonotype occurred many times. The chain links TRBV28 to TRBJ2-1; D possibly corresponds to TRBD2 (5 bases). Germline CDR1 is MDHEN and CDR2 is SYDVKM. Trimming removed 4 bases from V and 8 bases from J, with 9 bases in between. The CDR3 loop spans 12 amino acids. The chain's CDR3 is CASSSARDEQFF. The CDR3 coding sequence is TGTGCCAGCAGTTCAGCGAGGGATGAGCAGTTCTTC.

This clonotype was seen more than once but under ten times. The chain uses TRBV3-1 and TRBJ2-5, with 8 bases lining up with TRBD2. Germline CDR1 is LGHDT and CDR2 is YNNKEL (reference sequence). V was clipped by 9 bases and J by 5 bases; unmatched bases: 11. The CDR3 totals 14 residues. This chain's CDR3 is CASGEAGDWETQYF. The DNA of the CDR3 is TGTGCCAGTGGGGAAGCGGGAGACTGGGAGACCCAGTACTTC.

This chain connects TRBV28 to TRBJ2-1; the match to TRBD2 covers 10 bases. Germline V lookup: CDR1 MDHEN, CDR2 SYDVKM. Trimming at V came to 3 bases and at J to 7 bases, leaving 9 bases not matched to a gene. The CDR3 has 16 amino acids. Here the CDR3 reads CASSLFRTSGNNEQFF. The DNA of the CDR3 is TGTGCCAGCAGTTTGTTTCGGACTAGCGGCAATAATGAGCAGTTCTTC.

The rearrangement joins TRBV29-1 to TRBJ2-5; D is undetermined. V lost 3 bases and J lost 4, with 3 bases in between. This CDR3 spans 10 amino acids. Germline V gene data show CDR1 as SQVTM and CDR2 as ANQGSEA. The CDR3 DNA reads TGCAGCGTTGAGTTAGAGACCCAGTACTTC. It is translated as CSVELETQYF.

This clonotype was observed a few times. The chain combines TRBV6-4 with TRBJ2-7, with 8 nucleotides matching TRBD1. V lost 4 bases to trimming and J lost 7 bases; unmatched junction nucleotides: 12. Per germline, CDR1 MRHNA and CDR2 SNTAGT. This CDR3 contains 15 residues. For the CDR3, the DNA is TGTGCCAGCAGTGCTCTCAGGGGGCGACCTCGGGAGCAGTACTTC. This gives the protein CASSALRGRPREQYF.

This clonotype was found many times. The genes are TRBV2 and TRBJ2-7; D is unresolved. Germline lookup yields CDR1 SNHLY and CDR2 FYNNEI. The CDR3 is 14 amino acids. The V and J ends lost 5 bases and 3 bases respectively, with 14 bases between them. CDR3 sequence: CASSQTGSYYEQYF. In DNA, the CDR3 is TGTGCCAGCAGTCAAACCGGGTCCTACTACGAGCAGTACTTC.

This rearrangement joins TRBV10-3 to TRBJ2-3; TRBD2 matches 15 bases. CDR3 size: 17 residues. Looked up from germline, CDR1 is ENHRY and CDR2 is SYGVKD. V lost 8 bases and J lost 4; bases outside the gene matches: 10. The CDR3 region is CAIGGGLAGGRSDTQYF. For the CDR3, the DNA is TGTGCCATCGGTGGAGGACTAGCGGGAGGGCGCTCAGATACGCAGTATTTT.

This clonotype was counted between two and nine times. The rearrangement uses TRBV20-1 and TRBJ2-2; 7 bases align to TRBD2. V lost 3 bases, J lost 2 bases, and 12 bases stayed unmatched. Germline assignment: CDR1 DFQATT and CDR2 SNEGSKA (reference sequence). The CDR3 runs 17 residues. The CDR3 DNA reads as TGCAGTGCTAGGTTCACTGTGACTAGCAAAAACACCGGGGAGCTGTTTTTT. This gives the protein CSARFTVTSKNTGELFF.

This chain links TRBV20-1 with TRBJ2-3; no reliable D call. The CDR3 spans 14 residues. Trimming took 0 bases from V and 0 from J, leaving 7 bases between them. The V gene's germline CDR1 is DFQATT and CDR2 SNEGSKA (reference sequence). The CDR3 here is CSARDVTSTDTQYF. The CDR3 DNA is TGCAGTGCTAGAGATGTCACTAGCACAGATACGCAGTATTTT.

This clonotype was detected many times. The genes are TRBV28 and TRBJ1-4, with 8 nucleotides matching TRBD1. This CDR3 contains 15 residues. V was pared by 5 bases and J by 1 base, with 3 bases of the junction left unmatched. From germline, CDR1 is MDHEN and CDR2 SYDVKM. The CDR3 here is CASSLGTGTNEKLFF. As DNA, the CDR3 is TGTGCCAGCAGTCTCGGGACAGGAACTAATGAAAAACTGTTTTTT.

This clonotype was seen at least ten times. CDR3 in amino acids: CASSLGTELSYEQYF. The DNA for the CDR3 is TGTGCCAGCAGCCTTGGGACAGAGCTTTCCTACGAGCAGTACTTC. The chain combines TRBV11-2 with TRBJ2-7, with TRBD1 matching over 7 bases. Germline lookup yields CDR1 SGHAT and CDR2 FQNNGV. This CDR3 is built from 15 residues. The trim removed 5 bases at V and 1 base at J, leaving 8 bases unmatched.

The chain uses TRBV2 and TRBJ2-2; 8 bases fit TRBD1. The CDR3 is made up of 14 amino acids. The germline CDR1 and CDR2 sequences are SNHLY and FYNNEI. Trimming cost V 6 bases and J 9 bases; bases outside gene matches: 9. CDR3: CASSRTGRGRELFF. CDR3 coding DNA: TGTGCCAGCAGCCGGACAGGGAGAGGTCGGGAGCTGTTTTTT. Based on the CDR3 plus reference TRBV2 and TRBJ2-2, the full variable domain is EPEVTQTPSHQVTQMGQEVILRCVPISNHLYFYWYRQILGQKVEFLVSFYNNEISEKSEIFDDQFSVERPDGSNFTLKIRSTKLEDSAMYFCASSRTGRGRELFFGEGSRLTVL.

The chain uses TRBV7-8 and TRBJ1-1, with no clear D. V was cut by 2 bases and J by 7 bases, with 8 bases left in between. CDR1 is SGHVS and CDR2 is FQNEAQ in the germline V gene. This CDR3 comprises 12 residues. Written as DNA, the CDR3 is TGTGCCAGCAGCTTATTCCGTAGTGAAGCTTTCTTT. Its translation: CASSLFRSEAFF.

This clonotype was observed at least ten times. This chain uses TRBV27 with TRBJ2-1, with 11 bases aligning to TRBD2. Trimming removed 0 bases from V and 5 bases from J; junction bases left unmatched: 3. Germline V gene data show CDR1 as MNHEY and CDR2 as SMNVEV (reference sequence). This CDR3 is 16 amino acids long. CDR3 sequence: CASSLSGGLADNEQFF. CDR3 coding DNA: TGTGCCAGCAGTTTATCGGGGGGACTAGCGGACAATGAGCAGTTCTTC.

The CDR3 sequence: CASSQETGREAFF. CDR3 sequence (DNA): TGCGCCAGCAGCCAAGAAACGGGACGGGAAGCTTTCTTT. The chain combines TRBV4-1 with TRBJ1-1, with D perhaps TRBD1 (5 bases). This CDR3 contains 13 residues. CDR1 and CDR2 (germline): MGHRA, YSYEKL. V lost 0 bases, J lost 8 bases, and 10 bases lay in between.